This TCR beta chain stems from a study of T-cell reconstitution after alpha-beta-depleted transplantation in children. Construction of the TCRbeta library involved unique molecular identifiers. One entry per CDR3 protein results from TCRdb running MiXCR on the PCR reads. Of about 200,000 distinct CDR3 sequences listed, around 8.4% are singletons. This clonotype was seen at least ten times. Its target is not known. Trimming took 8 bases from V and 4 from J; bases not matched to a gene: 11. Germline assignment: CDR1 SGHVS and CDR2 FNYEAQ. This CDR3 spans 15 amino acids. The study's findings and limits: It was reported that alpha-beta T cells came from several hundred expanded graft clones (about two months after transplant).

This sequence was found in a male patient aged 2 to 9 who had a stem cell transplant for acute myeloid leukemia, so the T cells may come from the graft donor. The chain combines TRBV7-6 with TRBJ2-5; TRBD2 matches 9 bases. This specimen consisted of PBMCs, mostly from graft donor cells, obtained 360 days after TCRalphabeta/CD19-depleted stem cell transplant. DNA for the CDR3: TGTGCCAGCGCCGAGCGGGGGGCCTACGGAGAGACCCAGTACTTC. Amino acid sequence: CASAERGAYGETQYF.